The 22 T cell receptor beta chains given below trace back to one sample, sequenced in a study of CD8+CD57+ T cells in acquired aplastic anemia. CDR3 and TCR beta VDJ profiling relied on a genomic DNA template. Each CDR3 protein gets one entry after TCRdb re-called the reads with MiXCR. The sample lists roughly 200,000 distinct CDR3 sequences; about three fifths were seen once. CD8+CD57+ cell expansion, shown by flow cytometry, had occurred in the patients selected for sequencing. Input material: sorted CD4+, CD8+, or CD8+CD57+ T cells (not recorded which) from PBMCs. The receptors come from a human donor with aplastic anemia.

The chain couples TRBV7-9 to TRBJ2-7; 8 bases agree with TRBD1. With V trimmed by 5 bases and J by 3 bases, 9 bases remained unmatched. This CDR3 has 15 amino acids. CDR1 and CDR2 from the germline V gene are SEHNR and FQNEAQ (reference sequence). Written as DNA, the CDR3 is TGTGCCAGCAGCCGAGGCGGACAGGGAGACTACGAGCAGTACTTC. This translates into CASSRGGQGDYEQYF. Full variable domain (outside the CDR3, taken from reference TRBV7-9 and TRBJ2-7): DTGVSQNPRHKITKRGQNVTFRCDPISEHNRLYWYRQTLGQGPEFLTYFQNEAQLEKSRLLSDRFSAERPKGSFSTLEIQRTEQGDSAMYLCASSRGGQGDYEQYFGPGTRLTVT.

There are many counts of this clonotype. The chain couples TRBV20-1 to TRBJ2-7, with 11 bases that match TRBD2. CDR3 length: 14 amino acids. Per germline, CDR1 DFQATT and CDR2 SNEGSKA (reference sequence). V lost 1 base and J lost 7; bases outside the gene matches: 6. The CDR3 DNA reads TGCAGTGCTAGAGTCCTAGCGGGGGGATCAGAGCAGTACTTC. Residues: CSARVLAGGSEQYF.

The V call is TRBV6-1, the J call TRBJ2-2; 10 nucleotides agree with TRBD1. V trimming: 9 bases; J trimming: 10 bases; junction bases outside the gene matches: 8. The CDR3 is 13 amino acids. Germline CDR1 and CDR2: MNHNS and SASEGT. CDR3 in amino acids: CARRGTGAEELFF. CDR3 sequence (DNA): TGTGCCAGGAGGGGGACAGGGGCTGAGGAGCTGTTTTTT.

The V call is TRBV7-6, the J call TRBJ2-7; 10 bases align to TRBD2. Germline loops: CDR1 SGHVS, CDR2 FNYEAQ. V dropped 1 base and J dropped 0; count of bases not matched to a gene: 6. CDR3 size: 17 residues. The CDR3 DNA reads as TGTGCCAGCAGCTTAGGGCTAGCGGGGGCCCGCTCCTACGAGCAGTACTTC. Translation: CASSLGLAGARSYEQYF.

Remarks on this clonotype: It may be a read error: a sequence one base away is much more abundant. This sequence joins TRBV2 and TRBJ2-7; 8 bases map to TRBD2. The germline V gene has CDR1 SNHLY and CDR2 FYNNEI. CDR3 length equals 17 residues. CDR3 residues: CASSPGGGQAPGYEQSF. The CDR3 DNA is TGTGCCAGCAGCCCCGGGGGGGGGCAGGCCCCAGGCTATGAGCAGTCCTTC.

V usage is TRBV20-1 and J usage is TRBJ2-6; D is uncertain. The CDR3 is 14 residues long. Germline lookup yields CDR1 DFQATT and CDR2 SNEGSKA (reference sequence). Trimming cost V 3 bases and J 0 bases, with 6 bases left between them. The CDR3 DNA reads TGCAGTGCTAGGGGCCACTCTGGGGCCAACGTCCTGACTTTC. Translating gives CSARGHSGANVLTF.

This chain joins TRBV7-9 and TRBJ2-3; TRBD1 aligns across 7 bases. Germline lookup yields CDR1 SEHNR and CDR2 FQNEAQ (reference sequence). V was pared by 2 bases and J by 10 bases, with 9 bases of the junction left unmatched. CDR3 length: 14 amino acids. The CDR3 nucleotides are TGTGCCAGCAGCTTACTCGTGTTGCAGGGGGCGCAGTATTTT. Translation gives CASSLLVLQGAQYF.

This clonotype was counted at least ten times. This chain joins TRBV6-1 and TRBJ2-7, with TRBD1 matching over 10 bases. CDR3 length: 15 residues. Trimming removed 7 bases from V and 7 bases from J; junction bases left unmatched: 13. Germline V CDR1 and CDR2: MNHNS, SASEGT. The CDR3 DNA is TGTGCCAGCAACCTTAGGACAGGGGGAAGAGAGGAGCAGTACTTC. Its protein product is CASNLRTGGREEQYF.

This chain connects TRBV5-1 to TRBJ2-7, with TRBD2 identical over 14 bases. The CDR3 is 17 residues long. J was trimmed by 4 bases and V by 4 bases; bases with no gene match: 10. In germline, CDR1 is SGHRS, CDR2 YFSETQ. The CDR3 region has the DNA TGCGCCAGCAGCACGAGACTAGCGGGAGGGCCAAGGTACGAGCAGTACTTC. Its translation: CASSTRLAGGPRYEQYF.

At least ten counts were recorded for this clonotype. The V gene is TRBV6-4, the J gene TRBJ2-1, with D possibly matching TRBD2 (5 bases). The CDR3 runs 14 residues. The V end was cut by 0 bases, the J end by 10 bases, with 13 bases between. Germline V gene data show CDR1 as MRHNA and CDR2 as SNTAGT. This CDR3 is CASSDSIETGEQFF. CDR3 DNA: TGTGCCAGCAGTGACTCGATTGAAACGGGGGAGCAGTTCTTC.

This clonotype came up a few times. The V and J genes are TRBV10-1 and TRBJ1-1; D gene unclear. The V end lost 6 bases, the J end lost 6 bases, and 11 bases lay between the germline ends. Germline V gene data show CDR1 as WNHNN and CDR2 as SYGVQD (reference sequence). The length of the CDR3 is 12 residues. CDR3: CASSEGPAEAFF. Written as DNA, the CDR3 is TGCGCCAGCAGCGAAGGGCCGGCTGAAGCTTTCTTT.

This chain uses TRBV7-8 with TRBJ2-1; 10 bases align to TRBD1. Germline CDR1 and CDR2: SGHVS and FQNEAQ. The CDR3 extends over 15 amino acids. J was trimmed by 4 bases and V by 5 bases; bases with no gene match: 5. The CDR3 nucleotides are TGTGCCAGCAGCCGCGACAGGGGGCTTTACAATGAGCAGTTCTTC. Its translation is CASSRDRGLYNEQFF.

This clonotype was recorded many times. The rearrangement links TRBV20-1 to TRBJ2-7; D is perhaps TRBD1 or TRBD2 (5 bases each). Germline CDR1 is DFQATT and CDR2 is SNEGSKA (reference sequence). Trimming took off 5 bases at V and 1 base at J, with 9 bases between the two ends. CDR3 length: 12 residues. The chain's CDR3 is CSAEGKSYEQYF. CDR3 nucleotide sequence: TGCAGTGCTGAGGGGAAGTCCTACGAGCAGTACTTC.

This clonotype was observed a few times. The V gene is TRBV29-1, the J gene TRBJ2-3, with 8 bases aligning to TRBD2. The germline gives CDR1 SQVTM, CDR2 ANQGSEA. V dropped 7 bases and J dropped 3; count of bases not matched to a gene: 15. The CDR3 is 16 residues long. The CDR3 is CSALGLAGQKTDTQYF. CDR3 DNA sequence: TGCAGCGCCCTAGGGCTAGCGGGCCAGAAGACAGATACGCAGTATTTT.

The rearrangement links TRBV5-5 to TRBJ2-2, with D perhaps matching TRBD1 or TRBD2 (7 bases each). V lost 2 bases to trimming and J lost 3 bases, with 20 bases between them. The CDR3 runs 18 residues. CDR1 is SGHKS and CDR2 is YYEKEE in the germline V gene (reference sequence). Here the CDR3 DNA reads TGTGCCAGCAGCTTAGCTGTACACAGGGGAGGGGACACCGGGGAGCTGTTTTTT. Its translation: CASSLAVHRGGDTGELFF.

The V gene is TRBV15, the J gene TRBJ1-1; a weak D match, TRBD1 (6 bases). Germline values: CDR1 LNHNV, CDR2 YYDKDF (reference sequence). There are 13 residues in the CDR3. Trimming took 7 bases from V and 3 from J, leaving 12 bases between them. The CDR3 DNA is TGTGCCACCATCCGGGGGGCCGACACTGAAGCTTTCTTT. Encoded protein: CATIRGADTEAFF.

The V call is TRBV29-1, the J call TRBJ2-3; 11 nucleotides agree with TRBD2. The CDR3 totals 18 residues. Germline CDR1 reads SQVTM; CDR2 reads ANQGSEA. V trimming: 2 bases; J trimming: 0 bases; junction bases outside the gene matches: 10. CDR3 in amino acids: CSVETRTSGRFSTDTQYF. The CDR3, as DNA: TGCAGCGTTGAAACCCGGACTAGCGGGCGGTTTAGCACAGATACGCAGTATTTT.

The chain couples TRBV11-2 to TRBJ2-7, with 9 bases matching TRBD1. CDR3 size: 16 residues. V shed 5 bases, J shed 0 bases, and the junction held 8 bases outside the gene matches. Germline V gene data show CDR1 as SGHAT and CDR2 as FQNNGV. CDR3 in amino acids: CASSLKGDRVSYEQYF. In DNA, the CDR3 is TGTGCCAGCAGCCTCAAGGGGGACAGGGTCTCCTACGAGCAGTACTTC. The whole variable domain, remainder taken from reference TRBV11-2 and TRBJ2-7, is EAGVAQSPRYKIIEKRQSVAFWCNPISGHATLYWYQQILGQGPKLLIQFQNNGVVDDSQLPKDRFSAERLKGVDSTLKIQPAKLEDSAVYLCASSLKGDRVSYEQYFGPGTRLTVT.

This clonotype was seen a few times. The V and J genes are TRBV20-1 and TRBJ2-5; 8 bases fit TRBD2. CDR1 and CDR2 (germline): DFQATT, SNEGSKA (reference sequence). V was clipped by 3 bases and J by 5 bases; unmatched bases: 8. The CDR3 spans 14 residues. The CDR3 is CSARLAGEWETQYF. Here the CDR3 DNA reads TGCAGTGCTAGGCTAGCGGGTGAATGGGAGACCCAGTACTTC.

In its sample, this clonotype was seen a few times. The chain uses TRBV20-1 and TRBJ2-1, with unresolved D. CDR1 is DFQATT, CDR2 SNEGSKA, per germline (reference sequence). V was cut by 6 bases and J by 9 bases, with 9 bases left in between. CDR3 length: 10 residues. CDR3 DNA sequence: TGCAGTGCGGGTACAATTGAGCAGTTCTTC. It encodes CSAGTIEQFF.

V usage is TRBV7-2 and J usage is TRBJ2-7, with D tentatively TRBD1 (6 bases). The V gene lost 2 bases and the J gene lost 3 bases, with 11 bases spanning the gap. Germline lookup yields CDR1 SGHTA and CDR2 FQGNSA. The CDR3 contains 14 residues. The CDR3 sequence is CASSLQTGSYEQYF. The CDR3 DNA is TGTGCCAGCAGCTTACAAACAGGGAGCTACGAGCAGTACTTC.

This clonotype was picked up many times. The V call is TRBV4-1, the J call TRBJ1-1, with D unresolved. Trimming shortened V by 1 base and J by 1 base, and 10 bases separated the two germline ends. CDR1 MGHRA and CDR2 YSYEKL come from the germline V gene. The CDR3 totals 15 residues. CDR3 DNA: TGCGCCAGCAGCCAAGGCCGGGTATGGAACACTGAAGCTTTCTTT. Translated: CASSQGRVWNTEAFF.